The 27 T cell receptor beta chains below come from one sample, sequenced in a study of blood T cells in healthy people across ages. Using a J-beta primer mix together with a sample-barcoded 5' primer, a second PCR was run for about 6 to 12 cycles. MiXCR, run by TCRdb on the 5' RACE reads, gives a single entry per CDR3 protein. The sample lists approximately 680,000 distinct CDR3 sequences; approximately 31% were seen once. Sequenced material: blood. The receptors stem from a woman at least 80 years old in good health.

This clonotype was seen at least ten times. The chain recombines TRBV4-2 with TRBJ2-3, with D possibly matching TRBD2 (7 bases). The ends were cut back, 0 bases at V and 2 bases at J, with 18 bases in the middle. Germline CDR1 reads LGHNA; CDR2 reads YNFKEQ. This CDR3 region has 18 residues. This CDR3 reads CASSQDAPLGGLTDTQYF. CDR3 in DNA: TGTGCCAGCAGCCAAGATGCACCCCTCGGGGGGCTCACAGATACGCAGTATTTT.

This clonotype was observed a few times. The chain is built from TRBV29-1 and TRBJ1-2; a weak D match, TRBD1 (5 bases). CDR3 length equals 14 residues. Germline V gene sequence: CDR1 SQVTM, CDR2 ANQGSEA. V lost 5 bases and J 8 bases, leaving 21 bases between the germline ends. The CDR3 nucleotides are TGCAGCGTTCGAAGGGACGGGGGACCTATGGGCTACACCTTC. Its protein is CSVRRDGGPMGYTF. Drawing the rest from reference TRBV29-1 and TRBJ1-2, the complete variable domain is SAVISQKPSRDICQRGTSLTIQCQVDSQVTMMFWYRQQPGQSLTLIATANQGSEATYESGFVIDKFPISRPNLTFSTLTVSNMSPEDSSIYLCSVRRDGGPMGYTFGSGTRLTVV.

This clonotype has ten or more counts. The rearrangement uses TRBV24-1 and TRBJ2-1, with 8 bases identical to TRBD1. The V gene's germline CDR1 is KGHDR and CDR2 SFDVKD. V dropped 9 bases and J dropped 9; count of bases not matched to a gene: 12. This CDR3 is built from 14 residues. CDR3 DNA sequence: TGTGCCACCGCAGGACAGGGAGAGGGTAGTGAGCAGTTCTTC. Amino acid sequence: CATAGQGEGSEQFF.

This clonotype was counted many times. The chain couples TRBV30 to TRBJ2-5, with TRBD2 matching 9 bases. The CDR3 has 16 amino acids. Germline V CDR1 and CDR2: GTSNPN, SVGIG (reference sequence). Trimming at V came to 4 bases and at J to 1 base, leaving 10 bases not matched to a gene. In nucleotides, the CDR3 is TGTGCCTGGAATCTAGGAATAGCGGGGGCCCAAGAGACCCAGTACTTC. This encodes CAWNLGIAGAQETQYF.

This clonotype was picked up many times. The chain uses TRBV9 and TRBJ2-7; D gene uncertain. V lost 0 bases, J lost 0 bases, and 10 bases lay in between. The CDR3 loop spans 15 amino acids. Germline CDR1 SGDLS, CDR2 YYNGEE. The CDR3 DNA reads TGTGCCAGCAGCGTAGGTCCGTTAAGCTCCTACGAGCAGTACTTC. This encodes CASSVGPLSSYEQYF.

Remarks on this clonotype: Possible read error: a much larger clone is one base away. The conserved phenylalanine or tryptophan is not found at the CDR3 terminus, so this likely reflects a read error. The limits of the CDR3 on the DNA are not certain, so only TCRdb's listed CDR3 is given. The V gene is TRBV27, the J gene TRBJ1-2; TRBD1 was called by the table and not checked on the DNA. Germline CDR1 is MNHEY and CDR2 is SMNVEV (reference sequence). From its first to its last residue, the CDR3 has 13 amino acids. CDR3 loop: CASRAGGNYGYTC.

The J gene is TRBJ2-3, the V gene TRBV28; TRBD2 agrees at 7 bases. The germline V gene encodes CDR1 MDHEN and CDR2 SYDVKM. The CDR3 is made up of 13 amino acids. The V segment lost 7 bases and the J segment 5 bases; nucleotides outside the gene matches: 6. The DNA for the CDR3 is TGTGCCAGCAATCCGGGAGGTAGAGATACGCAGTATTTT. Translation: CASNPGGRDTQYF.

This clonotype has ten or more counts. J is TRBJ2-3 and V is TRBV6-2 or TRBV6-3; TRBD2 matches at 11 bases. The CDR3 is made up of 14 amino acids. Germline-derived CDR1 and CDR2 are MNHEY and SVGEGT. The V and J ends lost 6 bases and 5 bases, in that order; junction bases with no gene match: 4. This CDR3 reads CASRSSGGGDTQYF. The CDR3 DNA follows: TGTGCCAGCAGGAGTAGCGGGGGGGGAGATACGCAGTATTTT.

The chain combines TRBV9 with TRBJ2-7; D not resolved. The CDR3 length is 14 residues. Germline V gives CDR1 SGDLS, CDR2 YYNGEE. V shed 0 bases and J shed 2 bases, with 9 bases lying between them. DNA of the CDR3: TGTGCCAGCAGCGTAGGGAACGGAGCCTACGAGCAGTACTTC. It codes for CASSVGNGAYEQYF.

V is TRBV25-1 and J is TRBJ1-2; D is perhaps TRBD1 (5 bases). This CDR3 is 13 amino acids long. Germline values: CDR1 MGHDK, CDR2 SYGVNS. CDR3 residues: CATSPGAYDGYTF. The CDR3 DNA reads as TGTGCAACATCGCCCGGGGCTTACGATGGCTACACCTTC.

A remark on this clonotype: This may stem from a read error, because a much larger clone lies one nucleotide away. The genes are TRBV3-1 and TRBJ2-3; D may be TRBD2 (6 bases). Germline CDR1 reads LGHDT; CDR2 reads YNNKEL (reference sequence). V lost 5 bases and J 1 base, leaving 19 bases between the germline ends. The length of the CDR3 is 17 residues. Written as DNA, the CDR3 is TGTGCCAGCAGCTTAATCGAGAGCGGCGGGGGCACAGATACGCAGTATTTT. Its protein is CASSLIESGGGTDTQYF.

This clonotype was observed at least ten times. The chain employs TRBV20-1 and TRBJ1-5, with D tentatively TRBD1 (6 bases). Trimming stripped 5 bases from V and 2 bases from J, with 16 bases between. Germline V gene lookup returns CDR1 DFQATT and CDR2 SNEGSKA (reference sequence). The CDR3 is 15 residues long. The CDR3 region is CSALGGSLGNQPQHF. CDR3 DNA sequence: TGCAGTGCTTTAGGGGGTTCGTTGGGCAATCAGCCCCAGCATTTT.

This clonotype appeared a few times. The gene calls are TRBV5-1 and TRBJ1-1; no definite D call. Trimming pared 0 bases from V and 0 bases from J, leaving 15 bases between. This CDR3 comprises 17 residues. From germline, CDR1 is SGHRS and CDR2 YFSETQ. The CDR3 is CASSLARFGNLNTEAFF. In nucleotides, the CDR3 is TGCGCCAGCAGCTTGGCCAGGTTTGGCAACTTGAACACTGAAGCTTTCTTT. The full variable domain, its missing parts supplied by reference TRBV5-1 and TRBJ1-1, is KAGVTQTPRYLIKTRGQQVTLSCSPISGHRSVSWYQQTPGQGLQFLFEYFSETQRNKGNFPGRFSGRQFSNSRSEMNVSTLELGDSALYLCASSLARFGNLNTEAFFGQGTRLTVV.

This clonotype showed up many times. The rearrangement links TRBV5-1 to TRBJ2-3; the match to TRBD2 covers 15 bases. The CDR3 loop spans 18 amino acids. With V trimmed by 4 bases and J by 9 bases, 15 bases remained unmatched. The germline gives CDR1 SGHRS, CDR2 YFSETQ. DNA of the CDR3: TGCGCCAGCAGCCCCAGAAGGACTAGCGGGGGGGCAATGATCACGCAGTATTTT. Translating it yields CASSPRRTSGGAMITQYF. The full variable domain, rest sourced from reference TRBV5-1 and TRBJ2-3, is KAGVTQTPRYLIKTRGQQVTLSCSPISGHRSVSWYQQTPGQGLQFLFEYFSETQRNKGNFPGRFSGRQFSNSRSEMNVSTLELGDSALYLCASSPRRTSGGAMITQYFGPGTRLTVL.

The sample holds a few counts of this clonotype. With a much larger clone just one base away, this may be a read error. The chain couples TRBV10-3 to TRBJ1-2; 9 nucleotides line up with TRBD1. The CDR3 contains 14 residues. Germline loops: CDR1 ENHRY, CDR2 SYGVKD. Here the CDR3 reads CTTLATGTGYGYTF. Here the CDR3 DNA reads TGTACCACCTTAGCCACCGGGACAGGGTATGGCTACACCTTC.

This rearrangement joins TRBV29-1 to TRBJ2-2; perhaps TRBD1 as D (5 bases). Germline values: CDR1 SQVTM, CDR2 ANQGSEA. CDR3 length equals 14 residues. V shed 4 bases and J shed 7 bases, with 16 bases lying between them. Written as DNA, the CDR3 is TGCAGCGTTGGTCAGGCAGGGAAGGGCGGGGAGCTGTTTTTT. Protein sequence: CSVGQAGKGGELFF.

Comment on this clonotype: A much larger clonotype is one base distant, so this may be a read error. V usage is TRBV11-2 and J usage is TRBJ2-5; TRBD2 matches at 7 bases. The germline CDR1 and CDR2 sequences are SGHAT and FQNNGV. After removal of 5 bases from V and 11 bases from J, the junction contained 8 bases not matched to a gene. The CDR3 is 12 residues long. The CDR3 DNA sequence: TGTGCCAGCAGCCTGACTAGCAATGAGCAGTACTTC. This encodes CASSLTSNEQYF.

This clonotype was picked up many times. This chain joins TRBV11-2 and TRBJ2-7, with D perhaps matching TRBD1 (6 bases). Trimming left V 3 bases short and J 4 bases short, with 13 bases between. This CDR3 has 14 amino acids. CDR1 is SGHAT and CDR2 is FQNNGV in the germline V gene. The CDR3 sequence: CASSLPGHLYEQYF. CDR3 sequence (DNA): TGTGCCAGCAGCTTGCCGGGACACCTTTACGAGCAGTACTTC.

This clonotype was detected many times. The gene calls are TRBV20-1 and TRBJ2-7, with 14 bases matching TRBD2. The CDR3 is 16 amino acids. V was pared by 5 bases and J by 4 bases, with 10 bases of the junction left unmatched. Germline CDR1 DFQATT, CDR2 SNEGSKA (reference sequence). The CDR3 region has the DNA TGCAGTGCTGGGGGGACTAGCGGGGGTCGCCTTTACGAGCAGTACTTC. Protein product: CSAGGTSGGRLYEQYF.

This clonotype was counted many times. The chain carries TRBV11-2 and TRBJ2-7; 7 nucleotides match TRBD1. CDR1 and CDR2 from the germline V gene are SGHAT and FQNNGV. Trimming cost V 1 base and J 5 bases; bases outside gene matches: 8. The CDR3 contains 15 residues. The CDR3 region is CASSLVQGVVHEQYF. In DNA, the CDR3 is TGTGCCAGCAGCTTAGTTCAGGGGGTGGTTCACGAGCAGTACTTC.

This clonotype was found many times. The chain joins TRBV12-3 or TRBV12-4 to TRBJ2-5, with D maybe TRBD1 (5 bases). Trimming took 1 base from V and 4 from J, leaving 10 bases between them. The CDR3 covers 14 residues. CDR3 protein: CASSLGYQGETQYF. The CDR3 region has the DNA TGTGCCAGCAGTTTAGGGTACCAGGGAGAGACCCAGTACTTC.

This clonotype appeared many times. V is TRBV10-3 and J is TRBJ1-2; no clear D gene. The germline V and J ends were trimmed by 2 bases and 3 bases, with 7 bases remaining between them. The CDR3 is 13 amino acids. From germline, CDR1 is ENHRY and CDR2 SYGVKD. CDR3 in DNA: TGTGCCATCAGTGAGGGGCTGGACTATGGCTACACCTTC. It encodes CAISEGLDYGYTF.

This clonotype was seen repeatedly, ten times or more. This chain connects TRBV5-6 to TRBJ2-1; D is unresolved. Trimming took 0 bases from V and 7 from J, leaving 14 bases between them. Looked up from germline, CDR1 is SGHDT and CDR2 is YYEEEE. This CDR3 has 15 residues. CDR3 nucleotides: TGTGCCAGCAGCTTGGTTGGAGATTTTAAGAATGAGCAGTTCTTC. Protein sequence: CASSLVGDFKNEQFF. Using reference TRBV5-6 and TRBJ2-1 for the parts outside the CDR3, the full variable domain is DAGVTQSPTHLIKTRGQQVTLRCSPKSGHDTVSWYQQALGQGPQFIFQYYEEEERQRGNFPDRFSGHQFPNYSSELNVNALLLGDSALYLCASSLVGDFKNEQFFGPGTRLTVL.

This clonotype appeared many times. This chain links TRBV12-3 or TRBV12-4 with TRBJ1-1, with TRBD1 identical over 9 bases. This CDR3 has 13 residues. V trimming: 7 bases; J trimming: 8 bases; junction bases outside the gene matches: 8. CDR3: CASILLGQGEAFF. As DNA, the CDR3 is TGTGCCAGCATCCTCCTTGGACAGGGGGAAGCTTTCTTT.

Turning to this clonotype: One end of the junction varies from germline; a read error may be responsible. The CDR3 DNA is TGTGCCAGTCCCACAGGGAACCTACACAATGAGCGGTTCTTC. The encoded protein is CASPTGNLHNERFF. V gene TRBV19 combines with J gene TRBJ2-1; weak D call: TRBD1 (6 bases). CDR1 is LNHDA, CDR2 SQIVND, per germline (reference sequence). The CDR3 has 14 amino acids.

Details on this clonotype: The CDR3 end shows no conserved phenylalanine or tryptophan, and so a read error is likely. J is TRBJ2-2 and V is TRBV27; TRBD1 might be the D (6 bases). V lost 2 bases and J 7 bases, leaving 8 bases between the germline ends. Germline-derived CDR1 and CDR2 are MNHEY and SMNVEV (reference sequence). CDR3 size: 13 residues. The CDR3 coding sequence is TGTGCCAGCAGTTTAAGGGGACACGGGGAGCTGTTTTGT. Protein product: CASSLRGHGELFC.

The chain has TRBV6-1 and TRBJ1-4; D gene uncertain. CDR1 is MNHNS and CDR2 is SASEGT in the germline V gene. V lost 7 bases and J 4 bases, leaving 10 bases between the germline ends. The CDR3 covers 13 residues. CDR3 sequence reads: CASKGSVNEKLFF. For the CDR3, the DNA is TGTGCCAGCAAGGGCAGCGTTAATGAAAAACTGTTTTTT.